This TCR beta chain was found in a study of blood T cell repertoires in COVID-19. The overall study: From T cells, B-cell-depleted T cells, or PBMCs came the material, which was cDNA or gDNA.

The germline CDR1 and CDR2 sequences are WSHSY and SAAADI. V lost 3 bases to trimming and J lost 9 bases, with 18 bases between them. CDR3 length: 14 amino acids. Under the authors' procedure: Estimation of nucleated cell counts was performed using reference gene primer amplification. TCRdb keeps only in-frame clones here, not all; method: immunoSEQ multiplex PCR. The DNA was the basis for D and trimming; V, J and clone size are from that table. The profile shows over 120,000 clones, about 87% of them singletons. The TCR originated in a woman in her fifties or sixties with acute or convalescent COVID-19. Material: peripheral blood. The chain joins TRBV10-2 to TRBJ2-7; D possibly corresponds to TRBD1 (5 bases). CDR3 residues: CASSETGNAARQYF. The CDR3 nucleotides are TGCGCCAGCAGTGAAACAGGAAACGCGGCGCGGCAGTACTTC.